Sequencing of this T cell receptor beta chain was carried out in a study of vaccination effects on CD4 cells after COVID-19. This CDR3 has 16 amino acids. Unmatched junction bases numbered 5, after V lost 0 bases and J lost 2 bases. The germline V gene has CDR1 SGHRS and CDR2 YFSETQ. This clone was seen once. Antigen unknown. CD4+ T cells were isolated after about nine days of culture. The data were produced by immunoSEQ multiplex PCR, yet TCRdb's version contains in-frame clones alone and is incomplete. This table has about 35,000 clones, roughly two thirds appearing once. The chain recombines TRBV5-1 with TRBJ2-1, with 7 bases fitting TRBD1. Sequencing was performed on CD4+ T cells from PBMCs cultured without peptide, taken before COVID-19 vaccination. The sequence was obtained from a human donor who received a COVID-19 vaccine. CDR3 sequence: CASSLAGTAAYNEQFF. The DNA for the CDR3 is TGCGCCAGCAGCTTGGCCGGGACAGCAGCCTACAATGAGCAGTTCTTC.